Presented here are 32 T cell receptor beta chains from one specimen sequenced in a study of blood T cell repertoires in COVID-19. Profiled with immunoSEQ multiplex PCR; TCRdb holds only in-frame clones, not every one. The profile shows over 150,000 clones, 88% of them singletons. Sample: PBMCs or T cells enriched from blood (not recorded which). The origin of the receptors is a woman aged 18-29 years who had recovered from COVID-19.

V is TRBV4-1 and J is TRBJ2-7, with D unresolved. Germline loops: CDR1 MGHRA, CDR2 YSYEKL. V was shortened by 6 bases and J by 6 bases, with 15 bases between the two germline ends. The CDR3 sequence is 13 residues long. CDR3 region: CASSQMRVSEQYF. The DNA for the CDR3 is TGCGCCAGCAGTCAAATGAGAGTTAGCGAGCAGTACTTC.

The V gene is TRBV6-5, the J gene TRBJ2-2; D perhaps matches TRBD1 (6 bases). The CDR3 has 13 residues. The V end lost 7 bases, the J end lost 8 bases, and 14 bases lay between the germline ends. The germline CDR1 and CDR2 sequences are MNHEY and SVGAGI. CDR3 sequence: CASTWGLGGELFF. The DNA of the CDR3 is TGTGCCAGCACCTGGGGGCTAGGTGGGGAGCTGTTTTTT.

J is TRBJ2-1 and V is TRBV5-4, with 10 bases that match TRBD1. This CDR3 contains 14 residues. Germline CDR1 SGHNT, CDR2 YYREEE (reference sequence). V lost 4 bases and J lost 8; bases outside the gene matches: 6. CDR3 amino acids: CASSSGQGVDEQFF. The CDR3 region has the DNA TGTGCCAGCAGCAGCGGACAGGGGGTTGATGAGCAGTTCTTC.

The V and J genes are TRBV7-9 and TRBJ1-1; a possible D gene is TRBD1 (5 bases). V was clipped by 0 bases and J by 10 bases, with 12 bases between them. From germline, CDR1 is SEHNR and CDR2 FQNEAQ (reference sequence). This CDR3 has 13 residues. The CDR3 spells CASSLANGGGAFF. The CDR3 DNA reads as TGTGCCAGCAGCTTAGCGAATGGCGGGGGAGCTTTCTTT. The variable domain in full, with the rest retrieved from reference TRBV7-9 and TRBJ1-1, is DTGVSQNPRHKITKRGQNVTFRCDPISEHNRLYWYRQTLGQGPEFLTYFQNEAQLEKSRLLSDRFSAERPKGSFSTLEIQRTEQGDSAMYLCASSLANGGGAFFGQGTRLTVV.

The CDR3 DNA sequence: TGTGCCAGCAGCTTAGTCGGATCGGCGGGGTTTAATTCACCCCTCCACTTT. Residues: CASSLVGSAGFNSPLHF. V usage is TRBV11-2 and J usage is TRBJ1-6; D gene uncertain. CDR3 size: 17 residues. Germline CDR1 reads SGHAT; CDR2 reads FQNNGV. Trimming left V 1 base short and J 6 bases short, with 16 bases between.

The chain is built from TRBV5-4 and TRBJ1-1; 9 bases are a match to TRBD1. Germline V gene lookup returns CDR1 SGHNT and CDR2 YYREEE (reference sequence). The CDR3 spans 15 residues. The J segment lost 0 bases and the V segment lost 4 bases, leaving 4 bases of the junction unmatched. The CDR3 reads CASSPGQGMNTEAFF. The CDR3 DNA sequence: TGTGCCAGCAGCCCGGGACAGGGAATGAACACTGAAGCTTTCTTT.

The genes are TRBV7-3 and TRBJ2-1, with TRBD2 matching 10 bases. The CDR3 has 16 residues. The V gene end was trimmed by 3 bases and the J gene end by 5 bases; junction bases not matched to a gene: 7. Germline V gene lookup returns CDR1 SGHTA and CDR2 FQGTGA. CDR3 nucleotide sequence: TGTGCCAGCAGCTTCCCGACTAGCGGGCTTAACAATGAGCAGTTCTTC. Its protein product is CASSFPTSGLNNEQFF. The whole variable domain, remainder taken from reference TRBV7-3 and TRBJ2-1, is GAGVSQTPSNKVTEKGKYVELRCDPISGHTALYWYRQSLGQGPEFLIYFQGTGAADDSGLPNDRFFAVRPEGSVSTLKIQRTERGDSAVYLCASSFPTSGLNNEQFFGPGTRLTVL.

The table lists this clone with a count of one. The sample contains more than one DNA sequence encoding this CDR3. CDR3 sequence reads: CASRGSRLAGDYEQYF. CDR3 bases: TGTGCCAGCAGGGGATCCAGACTAGCGGGAGACTATGAGCAGTACTTC. The genes are TRBV28 and TRBJ2-7, with 12 nucleotides matching TRBD2. This CDR3 is 16 amino acids long. The J segment lost 7 bases and the V segment lost 6 bases, leaving 13 bases of the junction unmatched. In germline, CDR1 is MDHEN, CDR2 SYDVKM.

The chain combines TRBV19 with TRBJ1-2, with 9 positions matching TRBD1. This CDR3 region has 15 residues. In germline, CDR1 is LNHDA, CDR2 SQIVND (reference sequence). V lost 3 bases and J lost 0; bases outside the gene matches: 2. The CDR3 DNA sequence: TGTGCCAGTAGTATGGGGACAGGGCCTAACTATGGCTACACCTTC. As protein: CASSMGTGPNYGYTF.

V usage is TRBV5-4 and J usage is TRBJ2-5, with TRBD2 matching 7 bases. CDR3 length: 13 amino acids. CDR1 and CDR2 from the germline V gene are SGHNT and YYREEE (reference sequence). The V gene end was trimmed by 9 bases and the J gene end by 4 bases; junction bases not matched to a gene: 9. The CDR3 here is CATFRGSGETQYF. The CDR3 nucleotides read TGTGCCACTTTTCGCGGGAGCGGAGAGACCCAGTACTTC.

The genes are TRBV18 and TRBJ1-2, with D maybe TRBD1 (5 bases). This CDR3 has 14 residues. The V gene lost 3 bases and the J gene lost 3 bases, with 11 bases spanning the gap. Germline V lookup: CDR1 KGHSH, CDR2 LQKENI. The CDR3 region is CASSPGRVDYGYTF. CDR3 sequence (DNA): TGTGCCAGCTCACCGGGCAGGGTGGACTATGGCTACACCTTC.

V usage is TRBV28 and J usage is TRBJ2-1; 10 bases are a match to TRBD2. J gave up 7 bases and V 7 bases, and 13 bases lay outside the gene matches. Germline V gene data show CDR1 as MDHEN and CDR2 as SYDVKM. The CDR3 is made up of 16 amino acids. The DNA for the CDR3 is TGTGCCAGCAAATTACAGAGCGGGAGGGCCGTGAATGAGCAGTTCTTC. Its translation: CASKLQSGRAVNEQFF.

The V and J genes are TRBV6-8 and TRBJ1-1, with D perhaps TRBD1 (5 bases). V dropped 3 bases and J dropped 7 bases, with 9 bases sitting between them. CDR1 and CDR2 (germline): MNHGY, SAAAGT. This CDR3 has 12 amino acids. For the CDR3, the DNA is TGTGCCAGCAGTTATTGGGGGGTTGAAGCTTTCTTT. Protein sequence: CASSYWGVEAFF.

The CDR3: CASSSDRGLAEAFF. CDR3 DNA sequence: TGCGCCAGCAGCTCGGACAGGGGGCTGGCTGAAGCTTTCTTT. The chain is built from TRBV5-1 and TRBJ1-1; TRBD1 matches 11 bases. This CDR3 spans 14 amino acids. Germline values: CDR1 SGHRS, CDR2 YFSETQ. V shed 3 bases, J shed 6 bases, and the junction held 4 bases outside the gene matches.

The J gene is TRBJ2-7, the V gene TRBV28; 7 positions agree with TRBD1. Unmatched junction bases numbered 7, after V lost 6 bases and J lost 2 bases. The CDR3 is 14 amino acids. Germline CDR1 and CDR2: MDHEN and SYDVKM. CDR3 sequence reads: CASSATGPTYEQYF. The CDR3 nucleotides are TGTGCCAGCAGCGCGACAGGGCCAACCTACGAGCAGTACTTC.

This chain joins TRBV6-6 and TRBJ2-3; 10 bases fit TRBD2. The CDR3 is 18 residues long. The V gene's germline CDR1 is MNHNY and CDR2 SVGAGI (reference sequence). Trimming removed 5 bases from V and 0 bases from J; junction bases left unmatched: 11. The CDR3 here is CASSPFVASGGSTDTQYF. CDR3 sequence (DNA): TGTGCCAGCAGTCCGTTCGTCGCTAGCGGGGGAAGCACAGATACGCAGTATTTT.

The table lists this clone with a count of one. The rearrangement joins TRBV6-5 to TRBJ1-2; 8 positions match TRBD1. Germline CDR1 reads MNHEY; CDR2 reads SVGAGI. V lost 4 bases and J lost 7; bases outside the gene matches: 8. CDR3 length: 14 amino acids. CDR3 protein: CASSSPADRAGYTF. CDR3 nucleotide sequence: TGTGCCAGCAGTTCTCCGGCGGACAGGGCTGGCTACACCTTC.

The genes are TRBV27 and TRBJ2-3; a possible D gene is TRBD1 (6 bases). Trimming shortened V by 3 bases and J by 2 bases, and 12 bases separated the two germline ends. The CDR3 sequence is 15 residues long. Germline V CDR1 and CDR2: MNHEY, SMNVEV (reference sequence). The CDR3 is CASSFEGVDTDTQYF. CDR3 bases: TGTGCCAGCAGTTTTGAGGGGGTAGACACAGATACGCAGTATTTT.

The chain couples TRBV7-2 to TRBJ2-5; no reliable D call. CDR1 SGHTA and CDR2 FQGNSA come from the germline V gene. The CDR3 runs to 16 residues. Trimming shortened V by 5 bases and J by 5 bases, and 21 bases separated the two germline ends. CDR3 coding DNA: TGTGCCAGCAGCCCAAGATCAGTCCCCTTTTCGGAGACCCAGTACTTC. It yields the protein CASSPRSVPFSETQYF.

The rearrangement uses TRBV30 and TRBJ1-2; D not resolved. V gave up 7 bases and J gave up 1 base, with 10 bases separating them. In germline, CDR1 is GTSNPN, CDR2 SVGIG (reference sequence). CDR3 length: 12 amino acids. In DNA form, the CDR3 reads TGTGCCTTCTCGCCAGATAACTATGGCTACACCTTC. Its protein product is CAFSPDNYGYTF.

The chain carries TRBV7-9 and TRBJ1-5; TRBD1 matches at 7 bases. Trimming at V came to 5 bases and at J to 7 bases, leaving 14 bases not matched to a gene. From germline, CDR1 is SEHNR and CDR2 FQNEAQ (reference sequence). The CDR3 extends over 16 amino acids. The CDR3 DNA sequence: TGTGCCAGCAGCCCCAGTGAAGGACAGGTAAACCAGCCCCAGCATTTT. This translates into CASSPSEGQVNQPQHF.

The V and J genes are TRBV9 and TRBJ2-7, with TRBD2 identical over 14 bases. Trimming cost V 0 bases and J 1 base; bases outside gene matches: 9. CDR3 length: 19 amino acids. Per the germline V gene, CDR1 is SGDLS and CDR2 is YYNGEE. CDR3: CASSVAPGTSGSRSYEQYF. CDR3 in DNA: TGTGCCAGCAGCGTAGCGCCCGGGACTAGCGGGAGTCGGTCCTACGAGCAGTACTTC.

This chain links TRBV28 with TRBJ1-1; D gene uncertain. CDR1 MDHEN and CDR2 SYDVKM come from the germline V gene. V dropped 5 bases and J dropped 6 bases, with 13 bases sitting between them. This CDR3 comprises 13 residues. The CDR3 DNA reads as TGTGCCAGCAGTCCGCGGACTATGCCTGAAGCTTTCTTT. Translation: CASSPRTMPEAFF.

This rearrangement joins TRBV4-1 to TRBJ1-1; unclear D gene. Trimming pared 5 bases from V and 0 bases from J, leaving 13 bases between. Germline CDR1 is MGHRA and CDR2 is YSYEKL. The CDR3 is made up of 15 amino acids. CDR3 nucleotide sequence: TGCGCCAGCAGCGAGAGTGGAGGGCTGAACACTGAAGCTTTCTTT. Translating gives CASSESGGLNTEAFF.

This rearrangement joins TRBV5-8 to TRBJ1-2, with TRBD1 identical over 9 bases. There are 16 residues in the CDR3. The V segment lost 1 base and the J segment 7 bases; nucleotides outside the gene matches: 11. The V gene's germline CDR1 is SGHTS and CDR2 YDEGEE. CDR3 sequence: CASSLPIYRGLPGYTF. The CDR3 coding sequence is TGTGCCAGCAGCTTGCCCATCTACAGGGGGCTGCCTGGCTACACCTTC.

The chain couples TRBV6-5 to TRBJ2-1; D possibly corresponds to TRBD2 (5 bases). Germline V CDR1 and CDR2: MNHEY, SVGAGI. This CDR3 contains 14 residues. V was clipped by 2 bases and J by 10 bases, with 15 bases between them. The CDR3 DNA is TGTGCCAGCAGTTACGGACTGGGTGGAAAAGAGCAGTTCTTC. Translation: CASSYGLGGKEQFF.

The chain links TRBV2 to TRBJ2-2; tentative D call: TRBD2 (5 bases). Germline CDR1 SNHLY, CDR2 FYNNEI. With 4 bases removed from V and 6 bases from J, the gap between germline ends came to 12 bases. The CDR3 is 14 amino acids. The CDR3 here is CASSAVAGPGELFF. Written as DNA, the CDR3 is TGTGCCAGCAGTGCAGTTGCGGGCCCCGGGGAGCTGTTTTTT.

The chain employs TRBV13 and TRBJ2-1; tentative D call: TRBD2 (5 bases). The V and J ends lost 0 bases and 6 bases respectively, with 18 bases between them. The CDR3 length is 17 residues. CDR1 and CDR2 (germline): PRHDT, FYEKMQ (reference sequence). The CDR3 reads CASSLGLGLAPSNEQFF. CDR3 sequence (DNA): TGTGCCAGCAGCTTAGGCTTGGGTCTAGCCCCAAGCAATGAGCAGTTCTTC.

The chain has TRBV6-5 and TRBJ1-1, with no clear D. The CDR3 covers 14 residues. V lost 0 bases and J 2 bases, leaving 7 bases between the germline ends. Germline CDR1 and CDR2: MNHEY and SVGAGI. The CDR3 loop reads CASSYSFGNTEAFF. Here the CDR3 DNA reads TGTGCCAGCAGTTACTCGTTTGGCAACACTGAAGCTTTCTTT.

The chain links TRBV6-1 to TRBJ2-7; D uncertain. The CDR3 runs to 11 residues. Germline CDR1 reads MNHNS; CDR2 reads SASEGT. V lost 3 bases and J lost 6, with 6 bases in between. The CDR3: CASSEYSEQYF. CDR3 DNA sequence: TGTGCCAGCAGTGAGTACAGCGAGCAGTACTTC.

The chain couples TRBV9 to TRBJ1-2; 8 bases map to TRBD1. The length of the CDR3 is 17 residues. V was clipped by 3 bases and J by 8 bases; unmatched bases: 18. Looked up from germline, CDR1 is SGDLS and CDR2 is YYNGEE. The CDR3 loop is CASSARTGFRPLGGYTF. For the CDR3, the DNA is TGTGCCAGCAGCGCAAGGACAGGGTTTCGTCCCCTAGGGGGCTACACCTTC. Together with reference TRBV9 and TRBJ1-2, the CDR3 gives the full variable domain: DSGVTQTPKHLITATGQRVTLRCSPRSGDLSVYWYQQSLDQGLQFLIQYYNGEERAKGNILERFSAQQFPDLHSELNLSSLELGDSALYFCASSARTGFRPLGGYTFGSGTRLTVV.

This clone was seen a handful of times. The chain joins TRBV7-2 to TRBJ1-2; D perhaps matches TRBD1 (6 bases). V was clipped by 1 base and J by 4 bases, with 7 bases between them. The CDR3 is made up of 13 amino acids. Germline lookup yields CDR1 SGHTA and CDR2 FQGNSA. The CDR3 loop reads CASSLDRVYGYTF. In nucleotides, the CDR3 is TGTGCCAGCAGCTTAGACAGGGTCTATGGCTACACCTTC.